The T cell receptor (beta chain) described here comes from a study of T cell clonotyping in hematopoietic cell transplantation. The overall study: Cytoreduction preceded collection of pretransplant recipient samples.

Some clones are missing from TCRdb's copy, which holds only in-frame ones; the method was immunoSEQ multiplex PCR. The sample shows approximately 44,000 clones, roughly 80% of them seen only once. CDR3 length: 14 residues. CDR1 and CDR2 from the germline V gene are SGHKS and YYEKEE (reference sequence). Trimming took off 0 bases at V and 8 bases at J, with 14 bases between the two ends. Time point meaning: recipient sample about 28 days before transplant, after cytoreduction. Recipient blood drawn about 28 days pretransplant and days 30, 100, 180 after. This chain uses TRBV5-5 with TRBJ1-2; D is unclear. The specimen was peripheral blood mononuclear cells, collected before stem cell transplant. The TCR originated in a man between 60 and 75 years old with myelodysplastic syndrome. Some clones in this sample may be carry-over from other donors' samples. The CDR3 here is CASSLGAFRSGYTF. The CDR3 DNA is TGTGCCAGCAGCTTGGGGGCCTTTAGGAGCGGCTACACCTTC.